The entry that follows covers one TCR beta chain sequence. What it binds is unknown. The source of the sample is a study of tumor-infiltrating lymphocytes in localized non-small cell lung cancer. Overall study context: Several tumor histologies, both smoking statuses, and some post-neoadjuvant chemotherapy samples were included. From each patient, both tumor and uninvolved lung, non-adjacent to tumor, were sampled.

This table comes from immunoSEQ multiplex PCR, and its TCRdb copy is limited to in-frame clones, with some not included. The sample lists about 14,000 clones, roughly 76% occurring once. Whole-study results and caveats: Immunotypes IM1 and IM2 had similar TCR-derived T-cell fractions. TCR sequencing covered a subset of patients with enough tissue.

From germline, CDR1 is SGHVS and CDR2 FNYEAQ. The junction had 2 bases not matched to a gene; V was cut back by 5 bases and J by 6 bases. This CDR3 spans 14 amino acids. The chain is built from TRBV7-6 and TRBJ2-2; 11 nucleotides align to TRBD1. The sequenced sample was lung tumor tissue. The TCR was taken from a human donor with non-small cell lung cancer. As DNA, the CDR3 is TGTGCCAGCAGCCAGGACAGGGGGCCCGGGGAGCTGTTTTTT. It encodes CASSQDRGPGELFF.